Shown below are 8 T cell receptor beta chains from a single sample sequenced in a study of identical twins. From the 5' RACE reads, TCRdb called clonotypes with MiXCR, one entry per CDR3 protein. The profile shows about 1.7 million distinct CDR3 sequences, around 33% of them singletons. The sequenced sample was cord blood. These TCRs come from a newborn girl in good health.

A note on this clonotype: Sequence at one end of the junction differs from germline and may be a read error. This chain joins TRBV10-3 and TRBJ2-7; D not resolved. The CDR3 has 12 amino acids. The germline V gene encodes CDR1 ENHRY and CDR2 SYGVKD. The CDR3 bases are TGTCCCATCAGTGACACAGAGGACGAGCAGTACTTC. The encoded protein is CPISDTEDEQYF.

This clonotype was observed a few times. V gene TRBV20-1 combines with J gene TRBJ2-1, with D tentatively TRBD2 (5 bases). This CDR3 is 17 amino acids long. Trimming left V 0 bases short and J 4 bases short, with 19 bases between. Per the germline V gene, CDR1 is DFQATT and CDR2 is SNEGSKA (reference sequence). CDR3 sequence: CSARDIRLMSGYNEQFF. DNA of the CDR3: TGCAGTGCTAGAGATATTCGGCTGATGTCGGGATACAATGAGCAGTTCTTC.

This chain uses TRBV3-1 with TRBJ2-7; 9 nucleotides agree with TRBD1. Germline CDR1 LGHDT, CDR2 YNNKEL (reference sequence). CDR3 length: 14 amino acids. V was clipped by 4 bases and J by 5 bases; unmatched bases: 6. CDR3 sequence (DNA): TGTGCCAGCAGCCTCCGGGACAGGGACCACGAGCAGTACTTC. Residues: CASSLRDRDHEQYF.

The V gene is TRBV6-1, the J gene TRBJ1-1; D unclear. Trimming took 10 bases from V and 3 from J, leaving 18 bases between them. The CDR3 is made up of 14 amino acids. Germline values: CDR1 MNHNS, CDR2 SASEGT. The CDR3 DNA reads TGTGCCAACCAGTACACGGGTAGGGACACTGAAGCTTTCTTT. Residues: CANQYTGRDTEAFF.

The chain joins TRBV29-1 to TRBJ2-1, with 8 bases aligning to TRBD2. Germline CDR1 is SQVTM and CDR2 is ANQGSEA. With 2 bases clipped from V and 7 bases from J, the junction kept 4 bases outside the gene matches. This CDR3 spans 13 amino acids. DNA for the CDR3: TGCAGCGTTGAACCCGGGAGGGAAAATGAGCAGTTCTTC. This translates into CSVEPGRENEQFF.

The gene calls are TRBV28 and TRBJ1-1; D gene uncertain. V lost 3 bases and J 8 bases, leaving 16 bases between the germline ends. Germline CDR1 and CDR2: MDHEN and SYDVKM. This CDR3 is built from 14 residues. The CDR3 bases are TGTGCCAGCAGTTTTGGTATCCAGGCCGGCGAAGCTTTCTTT. Its protein product is CASSFGIQAGEAFF.

The chain employs TRBV29-1 and TRBJ2-1, with a weak D call TRBD1 (5 bases). Trimming shortened V by 4 bases and J by 1 base, and 14 bases separated the two germline ends. This CDR3 region has 15 residues. The germline V gene encodes CDR1 SQVTM and CDR2 ANQGSEA. CDR3 loop: CSVGYRFGSYNEQFF. The CDR3 coding sequence is TGCAGCGTTGGATACAGGTTCGGGTCCTACAATGAGCAGTTCTTC.

The rearrangement joins TRBV18 to TRBJ1-4; D may be TRBD1 (6 bases). From germline, CDR1 is KGHSH and CDR2 LQKENI. With 1 base removed from V and 7 bases from J, the gap between germline ends came to 13 bases. The CDR3 extends over 15 amino acids. CDR3 in amino acids: CASSPRAGVAEKLFF. DNA of the CDR3: TGTGCCAGCTCACCACGAGCAGGGGTGGCTGAAAAACTGTTTTTT.